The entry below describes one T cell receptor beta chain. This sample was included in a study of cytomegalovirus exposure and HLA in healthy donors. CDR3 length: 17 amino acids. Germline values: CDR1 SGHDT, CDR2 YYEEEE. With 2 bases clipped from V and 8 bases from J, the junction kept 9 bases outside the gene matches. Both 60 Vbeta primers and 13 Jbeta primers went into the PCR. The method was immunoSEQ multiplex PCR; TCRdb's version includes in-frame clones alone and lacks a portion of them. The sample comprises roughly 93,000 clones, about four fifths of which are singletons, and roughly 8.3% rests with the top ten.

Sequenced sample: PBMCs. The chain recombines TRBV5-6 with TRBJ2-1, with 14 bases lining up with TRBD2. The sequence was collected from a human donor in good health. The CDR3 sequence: CASSFPGLAGASDEQFF. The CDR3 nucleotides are TGTGCCAGCAGCTTCCCGGGACTAGCGGGAGCTAGCGATGAGCAGTTCTTC. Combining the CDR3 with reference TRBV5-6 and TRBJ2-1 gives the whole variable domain DAGVTQSPTHLIKTRGQQVTLRCSPKSGHDTVSWYQQALGQGPQFIFQYYEEEERQRGNFPDRFSGHQFPNYSSELNVNALLLGDSALYLCASSFPGLAGASDEQFFGPGTRLTVL.